Each of the 16 T cell receptor beta chains below was sequenced from the same sample in a study of blood T cell repertoires in COVID-19 (dated by TCRdb to the early 2020s). Libraries were constructed by the immunoSEQ multiplex PCR assay. The table was pulled from immuneACCESS by TCRdb, which kept in-frame rearrangements only. Such tables lose some clones; where checked, under half of the loss comes from unresolved V genes, and the rest has no known cause. Recorded for this sample are over 150,000 clones; about 83% of them occurred a single time. Around 2.9% of the sample is in the top ten clones. The material sequenced was peripheral blood. These TCRs come from a woman of 80 years or more with COVID-19, enrolled during active disease.

This chain connects TRBV10-3 to TRBJ1-6, with 10 bases that match TRBD1. The V segment lost 5 bases and the J segment 9 bases; nucleotides outside the gene matches: 4. The CDR3 loop spans 14 amino acids. CDR1 and CDR2 from the germline V gene are ENHRY and SYGVKD. This CDR3 reads CAISRQGAASPLHF. CDR3 bases: TGTGCCATCAGTCGACAGGGGGCGGCTTCACCCCTCCACTTT.

With respect to this clone: Other nucleotide sequences from this sample produce the same CDR3. V is TRBV6-5 and J is TRBJ2-1; D is perhaps TRBD1 (5 bases). V was cut by 5 bases and J by 6 bases, with 14 bases left in between. The CDR3 covers 14 residues. CDR1 is MNHEY and CDR2 is SVGAGI in the germline V gene. CDR3 DNA: TGTGCCAGCAGTAGGCAGGGCTTGGGCAATGAGCAGTTCTTC. Its protein is CASSRQGLGNEQFF.

J is TRBJ2-1 and V is TRBV7-3; unclear D gene. Germline CDR1 reads SGHTA; CDR2 reads FQGTGA. Trimming cost V 4 bases and J 7 bases, with 11 bases left between them. This CDR3 has 13 amino acids. The CDR3, as DNA: TGTGCCAGCAGCTCCCCTCTTTTGAATGAGCAGTTCTTC. Its translation is CASSSPLLNEQFF.

CDR3 nucleotide sequence: TGTGCCAGCAGCTTATTTGAGGGCTTGGGCACCATATATTTT. It specifies CASSLFEGLGTIYF. The V and J genes are TRBV7-9 and TRBJ1-3; D is unclear. CDR3 length: 14 amino acids. V was shortened by 2 bases and J by 9 bases, with 14 bases between the two germline ends. Germline loops: CDR1 SEHNR, CDR2 FQNEAQ (reference sequence).

The table lists this clone with a count of one. This chain uses TRBV6-6 with TRBJ1-1; no firm D call. This CDR3 region has 13 residues. V lost 3 bases and J 1 base, leaving 6 bases between the germline ends. Germline V lookup: CDR1 MNHNY, CDR2 SVGAGI (reference sequence). The CDR3 sequence: CASSYYKNTEAFF. The CDR3 DNA sequence: TGTGCCAGCAGTTATTACAAGAACACTGAAGCTTTCTTT.

J is TRBJ2-7 and V is TRBV6-5; 7 positions agree with TRBD1. With 7 bases clipped from V and 6 bases from J, the junction kept 9 bases outside the gene matches. This CDR3 is built from 13 residues. Germline V lookup: CDR1 MNHEY, CDR2 SVGAGI. Here the CDR3 DNA reads TGTGCCAGCATCCTACTAGGGGGCCGCGAGCAGTACTTC. It translates to CASILLGGREQYF.

In the case of this clone: This same CDR3 is encoded by further DNA sequences in the sample. CDR3 sequence (DNA): TGTGCCAGCAGCGTTGGCGGGGGTACCTACGAGCAGTACTTC. Its translation: CASSVGGGTYEQYF. The chain carries TRBV9 and TRBJ2-7, with 7 bases lining up with TRBD2. The V and J ends lost 2 bases and 2 bases, in that order; junction bases with no gene match: 4. The CDR3 is made up of 14 amino acids. The germline V gene has CDR1 SGDLS and CDR2 YYNGEE.

The chain uses TRBV21-1 and TRBJ1-1. TRBV21-1 is labeled a pseudogene. The CDR3 length is 16 residues. In nucleotides, the CDR3 is TGTGCCAGCAGCATAACACCCAGGGGCGGGGGTACTGAAGCTTTCTTT. It specifies CASSITPRGGGTEAFF.

The chain joins TRBV19 to TRBJ2-7, with 8 bases that match TRBD1. Germline CDR1 is LNHDA and CDR2 is SQIVND (reference sequence). Trimming cost V 4 bases and J 4 bases; bases outside gene matches: 9. This CDR3 spans 15 amino acids. Here the CDR3 DNA reads TGTGCCAGTAGTACGAGGACAGGGAGTGGATACGAGCAGTACTTC. This encodes CASSTRTGSGYEQYF.

The rearrangement uses TRBV29-1 and TRBJ2-3; TRBD2 might be the D (5 bases). The V gene's germline CDR1 is SQVTM and CDR2 ANQGSEA. The CDR3 runs to 15 residues. The V end lost 1 base, the J end lost 6 bases, and 17 bases lay between the germline ends. CDR3 DNA: TGCAGCGTTGAAGGCCTTGCCGGAGGCTGGGATACGCAGTATTTT. Protein sequence: CSVEGLAGGWDTQYF.

V and J are TRBV19 and TRBJ1-6, with 9 bases aligning to TRBD1. The trim removed 3 bases at V and 11 bases at J, leaving 8 bases unmatched. This CDR3 is 15 amino acids long. In germline, CDR1 is LNHDA, CDR2 SQIVND (reference sequence). In DNA form, the CDR3 reads TGTGCCAGTAGTATTCCGGGACAGGGAGGGCCACCCCTCCACTTT. Encoded protein: CASSIPGQGGPPLHF.

The chain carries TRBV7-2 and TRBJ2-7, with 16 bases lining up with TRBD2. Germline V gives CDR1 SGHTA, CDR2 FQGNSA. V lost 4 bases to trimming and J lost 4 bases; unmatched junction nucleotides: 1. CDR3 size: 15 residues. The CDR3 nucleotides are TGTGCCAGCAGCTGGGGACTAGCGGGGGGGTACGAGCAGTACTTC. This codes for CASSWGLAGGYEQYF.

This chain connects TRBV9 to TRBJ2-7; 10 bases map to TRBD2. Germline values: CDR1 SGDLS, CDR2 YYNGEE. The CDR3 contains 17 residues. With 0 bases clipped from V and 0 bases from J, the junction kept 6 bases outside the gene matches. CDR3 in amino acids: CASSVERAGGSSYEQYF. The CDR3 bases are TGTGCCAGCAGCGTAGAGCGAGCGGGGGGGTCCTCCTACGAGCAGTACTTC.

The chain uses TRBV18 and TRBJ1-1; D remains unclear. CDR1 is KGHSH and CDR2 is LQKENI in the germline V gene. V gave up 1 base and J gave up 3 bases, with 12 bases separating them. The CDR3 is 15 amino acids. CDR3 bases: TGTGCCAGCTCACCACAGCTCCCCGTGGACACTGAAGCTTTCTTT. Its translation is CASSPQLPVDTEAFF. Together with reference TRBV18 and TRBJ1-1, the CDR3 gives the full variable domain: NAGVMQNPRHLVRRRGQEARLRCSPMKGHSHVYWYRQLPEEGLKFMVYLQKENIIDESGMPKERFSAEFPKEGPSILRIQQVVRGDSAAYFCASSPQLPVDTEAFFGQGTRLTVV.

V and J are TRBV2 and TRBJ2-5; TRBD2 aligns across 7 bases. Per germline, CDR1 SNHLY and CDR2 FYNNEI. The CDR3 contains 16 residues. Trimming removed 4 bases from V and 5 bases from J; junction bases left unmatched: 13. The CDR3 protein is CASSAGRTPGWETQYF. CDR3 nucleotide sequence: TGTGCCAGCAGTGCCGGGAGGACCCCCGGGTGGGAGACCCAGTACTTC.

This chain connects TRBV14 to TRBJ2-5; maybe TRBD2 (5 bases). The CDR3 totals 12 residues. V was clipped by 4 bases and J by 11 bases, with 14 bases between them. Looked up from germline, CDR1 is SGHDN and CDR2 is FVKESK. CDR3 sequence (DNA): TGTGCCAGCAGCCTATCTAGCCGTTATCAGTACTTC. As protein: CASSLSSRYQYF.